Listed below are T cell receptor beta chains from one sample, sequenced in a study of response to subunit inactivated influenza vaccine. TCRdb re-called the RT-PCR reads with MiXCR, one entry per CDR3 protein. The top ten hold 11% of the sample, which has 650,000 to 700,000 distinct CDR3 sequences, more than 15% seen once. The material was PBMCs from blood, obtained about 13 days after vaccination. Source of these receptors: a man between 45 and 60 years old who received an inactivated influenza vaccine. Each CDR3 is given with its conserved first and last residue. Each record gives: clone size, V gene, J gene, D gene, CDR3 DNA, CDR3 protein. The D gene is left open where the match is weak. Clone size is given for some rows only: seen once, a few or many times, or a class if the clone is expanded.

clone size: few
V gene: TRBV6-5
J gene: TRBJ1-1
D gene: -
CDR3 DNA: TGTGCCAGCAGTTACATGGGGGGCGCGGGGGCTGAAGCTTTCTTT
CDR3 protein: CASSYMGGAGAEAFF

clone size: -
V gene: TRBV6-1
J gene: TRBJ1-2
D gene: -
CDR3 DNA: TGTGCCAGCAGCAACACGGCTTCGGGCGATGGCTACACCTTC
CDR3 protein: CASSNTASGDGYTF

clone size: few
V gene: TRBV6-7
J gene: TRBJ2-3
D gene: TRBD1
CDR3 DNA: TGTGCCAGCAGTTACTCGGACAGGCCGAGCACAGATACGCAGTATTTT
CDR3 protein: CASSYSDRPSTDTQYF

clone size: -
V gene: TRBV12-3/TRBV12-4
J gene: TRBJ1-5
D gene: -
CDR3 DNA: TGTGCCAGCAGTTTAAGTTCGGGGGGGCATCAGCCCCAGCATTTT
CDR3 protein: CASSLSSGGHQPQHF

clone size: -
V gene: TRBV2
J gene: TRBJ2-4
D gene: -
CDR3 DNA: TGTGCCAGCAGTGAAGCGTTCGGATTAGCCAAAAACATTCAGTACTTC
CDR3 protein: CASSEAFGLAKNIQYF

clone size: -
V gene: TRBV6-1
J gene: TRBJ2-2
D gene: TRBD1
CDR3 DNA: TGTGCCAGCAGTCCCCGGACAGGGGGCACCGGGGAGCTGTTTTTT
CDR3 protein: CASSPRTGGTGELFF

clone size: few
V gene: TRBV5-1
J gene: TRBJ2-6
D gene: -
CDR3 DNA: TGCGCCAGCTCTAGGGGGGGCAGCTCTGGGGCCAACGTCCTGACTTTC
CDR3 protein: CASSRGGSSGANVLTF

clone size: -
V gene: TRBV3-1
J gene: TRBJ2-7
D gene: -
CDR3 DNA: TGTGCCAGCAGAAAAAGGGCAGGGGAGTCCTACGAGCAGTACTTC
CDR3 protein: CASRKRAGESYEQYF

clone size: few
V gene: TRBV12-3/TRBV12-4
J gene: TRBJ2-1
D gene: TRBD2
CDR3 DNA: TGTGCCAGCACTTTTTCTAGCGGGAGGGCTCATGAGCAGTTCTTC
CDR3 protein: CASTFSSGRAHEQFF

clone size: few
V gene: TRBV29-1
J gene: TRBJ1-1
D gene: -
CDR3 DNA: TGCAGCGTAAAAGGGATGATGAACACTGAAGCTTTCTTT
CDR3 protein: CSVKGMMNTEAFF

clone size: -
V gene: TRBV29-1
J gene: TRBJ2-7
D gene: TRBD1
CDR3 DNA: TGCAGCGTTGCTCCGGGACAGGGGCAGCATGAGCAGTACTTC
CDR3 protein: CSVAPGQGQHEQYF

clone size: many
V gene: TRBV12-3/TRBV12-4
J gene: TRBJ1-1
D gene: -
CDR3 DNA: TGTGCCAGCAGTTTCGGGGCCCTGAACACTGAAGCTTTCTTT
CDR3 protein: CASSFGALNTEAFF